These 30 T cell receptor beta chains originate from one sample sequenced in a study of beta chain features in type 1 diabetes. These TCRs' antigens remain unknown. General study findings and limits: Shortening of TCRB CDR3s, moderate but significant, appeared in all four CD4+ subsets of Type 1 diabetes patients.

Expressed TCRB transcripts were sequenced, since all the RNA that had been isolated was reverse transcribed. Libraries were prepared by immunoSEQ multiplex PCR; TCRdb keeps only in-frame clonotypes and omits some of them. The data show under 200,000 clones, about 9.4% seen once. Sample: central memory CD4+ T cells from blood. The receptor set was obtained from a man younger than 45 with type 1 diabetes.

The chain joins TRBV6-1 to TRBJ2-7, with 7 bases lining up with TRBD1. Germline V gene lookup returns CDR1 MNHNS and CDR2 SASEGT. This CDR3 is 13 amino acids long. V shed 4 bases and J 3 bases; nucleotides not matched to a gene: 3. For the CDR3, the DNA is TGTGCCAGCAGTGGACAGGGACACTACGAGCAGTACTTC. Translation: CASSGQGHYEQYF.

Only a few counts were recorded for this clone. This chain uses TRBV6-6 with TRBJ1-4; the D is unclear. The CDR3 is 13 residues long. V was cut by 7 bases and J by 8 bases, with 14 bases left in between. In germline, CDR1 is MNHNY, CDR2 SVGAGI (reference sequence). CDR3 region: CASTLAGGEKLFF. In DNA form, the CDR3 reads TGTGCCAGCACGTTAGCGGGTGGCGAAAAACTGTTTTTT.

This clone was seen a handful of times. The rearrangement links TRBV7-3 to TRBJ2-5; D unclear. CDR1 and CDR2 from the germline V gene are SGHTA and FQGTGA. Trimming left V 2 bases short and J 4 bases short, with 8 bases between. CDR3 length equals 13 residues. CDR3 DNA: TGTGCCAGCAGCTTAGGGTACAGAGAGACCCAGTACTTC. It specifies CASSLGYRETQYF.

V is TRBV4-2 and J is TRBJ1-1; 7 nucleotides match TRBD1. The V gene end was trimmed by 3 bases and the J gene end by 3 bases; junction bases not matched to a gene: 1. The CDR3 contains 13 residues. Per germline, CDR1 LGHNA and CDR2 YNFKEQ. The CDR3 is CASSQTGYTEAFF. The CDR3 coding sequence is TGTGCCAGCAGCCAGACAGGGTACACTGAAGCTTTCTTT.

This clone was seen more than once but under ten times. V and J are TRBV30 and TRBJ2-2; TRBD2 agrees at 8 bases. This CDR3 has 15 residues. The V gene end was trimmed by 2 bases and the J gene end by 4 bases; junction bases not matched to a gene: 6. CDR1 and CDR2 from the germline V gene are GTSNPN and SVGIG (reference sequence). CDR3 sequence: CAWSPLGRGTGELFF. The DNA for the CDR3 is TGTGCCTGGAGTCCGCTCGGGAGGGGCACCGGGGAGCTGTTTTTT.

This clone was counted only a few times. The V call is TRBV9, the J call TRBJ2-4, with D possibly matching TRBD2 (6 bases). Germline CDR1 SGDLS, CDR2 YYNGEE. This CDR3 is 15 amino acids long. V lost 0 bases and J 7 bases, leaving 14 bases between the germline ends. CDR3 in DNA: TGTGCCAGCAGCGTAGTGGGAGGAGGGATGAACATTCAGTACTTC. It specifies CASSVVGGGMNIQYF.

The chain recombines TRBV4-1 with TRBJ2-1, with unresolved D. CDR1 and CDR2 from the germline V gene are MGHRA and YSYEKL. V lost 4 bases to trimming and J lost 10 bases, with 14 bases between them. The CDR3 runs 13 residues. The CDR3 is CASSPEALREQFF. The CDR3 DNA follows: TGCGCCAGCAGCCCAGAAGCGCTGCGGGAGCAGTTCTTC.

This clone was seen a handful of times. The chain is built from TRBV19 and TRBJ2-3; the D is unclear. The V end lost 1 base, the J end lost 5 bases, and 10 bases lay between the germline ends. Germline V gene data show CDR1 as LNHDA and CDR2 as SQIVND (reference sequence). CDR3 length: 14 residues. The CDR3 nucleotides read TGTGCCAGTAGTATAGCGGTACTCGGAGATACGCAGTATTTT. Translating gives CASSIAVLGDTQYF.

This clone was seen a few times. The chain has TRBV28 and TRBJ2-5; tentative D call: TRBD2 (6 bases). V lost 7 bases, J lost 5 bases, and 17 bases lay in between. The V gene's germline CDR1 is MDHEN and CDR2 SYDVKM. The CDR3 covers 14 residues. CDR3 in amino acids: CASNSGDLWETQYF. CDR3 coding DNA: TGTGCCAGCAACTCGGGGGATTTGTGGGAGACCCAGTACTTC.

This clone was seen only a few times. The CDR3 bases are TGTGCCAGCAGCGTAGACCACAGGAACACTGAAGCTTTCTTT. This encodes CASSVDHRNTEAFF. The V gene is TRBV9, the J gene TRBJ1-1; no clear D gene. The CDR3 totals 14 residues. V dropped 0 bases and J dropped 1 base, with 7 bases sitting between them. Germline V gene sequence: CDR1 SGDLS, CDR2 YYNGEE.

This clone was found a few times. V and J are TRBV5-4 and TRBJ1-5; TRBD1 is a possible D gene (6 bases). The CDR3 spans 14 residues. Germline CDR1 SGHNT, CDR2 YYREEE (reference sequence). Trimming shortened V by 4 bases and J by 5 bases, and 13 bases separated the two germline ends. The CDR3 bases are TGTGCCAGCAGCCGGGGTGGGGGCGATCAGCCCCAGCATTTT. Protein sequence: CASSRGGGDQPQHF.

V is TRBV10-3 and J is TRBJ2-1; 14 bases match TRBD2. The CDR3 is 15 residues long. Germline trimming cut 7 bases from V and 7 bases from J; bases unmatched to any gene: 6. Germline CDR1 reads ENHRY; CDR2 reads SYGVKD. Here the CDR3 DNA reads TGTGCCATCAACACCGGGACTAGCGGGGGTAATGAGCAGTTCTTC. Its translation: CAINTGTSGGNEQFF.

In its sample, this clone was seen a few times. Distinct nucleotide sequences in the sample also encode this CDR3. V usage is TRBV11-2 and J usage is TRBJ2-1; the D is unclear. The V and J ends lost 6 bases and 8 bases respectively, with 8 bases between them. The CDR3 consists of 11 residues. In germline, CDR1 is SGHAT, CDR2 FQNNGV. As DNA, the CDR3 is TGTGCCAGCAGTCCGGTTGATGAGCAGTTCTTC. It is translated as CASSPVDEQFF. The full variable domain, with the rest looked up from reference TRBV11-2 and TRBJ2-1, is EAGVAQSPRYKIIEKRQSVAFWCNPISGHATLYWYQQILGQGPKLLIQFQNNGVVDDSQLPKDRFSAERLKGVDSTLKIQPAKLEDSAVYLCASSPVDEQFFGPGTRLTVL.

The J gene is TRBJ1-3, the V gene TRBV14; no reliable D call. This CDR3 region has 16 residues. Germline values: CDR1 SGHDN, CDR2 FVKESK. V dropped 0 bases and J dropped 0 bases, with 9 bases sitting between them. CDR3 in amino acids: CASSQDQLSSGNTIYF. The CDR3 bases are TGTGCCAGCAGCCAAGATCAGTTAAGCTCTGGAAACACCATATATTTT.

This clone has more than one count but fewer than ten. This rearrangement joins TRBV13 to TRBJ2-3; the D gene is possibly TRBD1 (6 bases). The CDR3 is 14 amino acids. CDR1 and CDR2 (germline): PRHDT, FYEKMQ (reference sequence). V gave up 4 bases and J gave up 3 bases, with 11 bases separating them. The CDR3 nucleotides are TGTGCCAGCAGCTCCATCGGACAGACAGATACGCAGTATTTT. Translated, it gives CASSSIGQTDTQYF.

This clone was counted only a few times. The chain is built from TRBV4-2 and TRBJ2-5, with 10 bases that match TRBD2. This CDR3 is 15 amino acids long. In germline, CDR1 is LGHNA, CDR2 YNFKEQ. The ends lost 3 bases at V and 4 bases at J; junction bases unmatched: 5. CDR3 sequence: CASSQVAGGTETQYF. In nucleotides, the CDR3 is TGTGCCAGCAGCCAGGTAGCGGGAGGCACAGAGACCCAGTACTTC.

The table lists this clone with a few counts. This chain uses TRBV6-5 with TRBJ1-2; 7 bases fit TRBD1. The CDR3 spans 13 residues. With V trimmed by 4 bases and J by 4 bases, 3 bases remained unmatched. CDR1 and CDR2 (germline): MNHEY, SVGAGI. The CDR3 DNA sequence: TGTGCCAGCAGTTGGGGACAGAGCTATGGCTACACCTTC. It codes for CASSWGQSYGYTF.

The sample holds a few counts of this clone. V gene TRBV7-2 combines with J gene TRBJ2-3, with 8 bases matching TRBD2. Germline trimming cut 0 bases from V and 6 bases from J; bases unmatched to any gene: 2. Germline CDR1 and CDR2: SGHTA and FQGNSA. The CDR3 extends over 14 amino acids. In DNA, the CDR3 is TGTGCCAGCAGCTTAGCTCCTAGCGGGGATACGCAGTATTTT. Protein product: CASSLAPSGDTQYF.

The genes are TRBV7-3 and TRBJ2-1; 7 bases are a match to TRBD2. The CDR3 spans 12 residues. Germline CDR1 is SGHTA and CDR2 is FQGTGA. V shed 10 bases, J shed 5 bases, and the junction held 5 bases outside the gene matches. In DNA, the CDR3 is TGTGCCACCGGGGACTACAACAATGAGCAGTTCTTC. Translated: CATGDYNNEQFF. The full variable domain, in which reference TRBV7-3 and TRBJ2-1 provide the parts outside the CDR3, is GAGVSQTPSNKVTEKGKYVELRCDPISGHTALYWYRQSLGQGPEFLIYFQGTGAADDSGLPNDRFFAVRPEGSVSTLKIQRTERGDSAVYLCATGDYNNEQFFGPGTRLTVL.

This clone was observed a few times. Different DNA sequences within this sample yield the same CDR3. The chain uses TRBV18 and TRBJ1-1; D gene uncertain. The CDR3 loop spans 14 amino acids. Germline-derived CDR1 and CDR2 are KGHSH and LQKENI. V gave up 2 bases and J gave up 2 bases, with 9 bases separating them. CDR3 sequence: CASSPNTGNTEAFF. As DNA, the CDR3 is TGTGCCAGCTCACCAAACACGGGAAACACTGAAGCTTTCTTT. Complete variable domain (other parts from reference TRBV18 and TRBJ1-1): NAGVMQNPRHLVRRRGQEARLRCSPMKGHSHVYWYRQLPEEGLKFMVYLQKENIIDESGMPKERFSAEFPKEGPSILRIQQVVRGDSAAYFCASSPNTGNTEAFFGQGTRLTVV.

This clone was counted between two and nine times. This sequence joins TRBV7-8 and TRBJ2-5, with D perhaps TRBD2 (6 bases). The germline V gene has CDR1 SGHVS and CDR2 FQNEAQ. The CDR3 runs 16 residues. Trimming left V 3 bases short and J 0 bases short, with 14 bases between. Here the CDR3 reads CASSFGAGRYQETQYF. The CDR3 DNA reads TGTGCCAGCAGCTTCGGAGCGGGCAGGTACCAAGAGACCCAGTACTTC.

In its sample, this clone was seen a few times. V gene TRBV4-2 combines with J gene TRBJ2-2; weak D call: TRBD2 (5 bases). With 0 bases removed from V and 4 bases from J, the gap between germline ends came to 15 bases. This CDR3 contains 17 residues. CDR1 is LGHNA, CDR2 YNFKEQ, per germline. As DNA, the CDR3 is TGTGCCAGCAGCCAAGATAGAGGGAGAATGATCACCGGGGAGCTGTTTTTT. This translates into CASSQDRGRMITGELFF.

The V and J genes are TRBV4-1 and TRBJ2-2, with TRBD2 matching over 9 bases. The CDR3 runs to 15 residues. J lost 6 bases, V lost 4 bases, and 6 bases had no gene match. Germline V gene data show CDR1 as MGHRA and CDR2 as YSYEKL. The CDR3 DNA sequence: TGCGCCAGCAGCCCGGGACTAGCCTGGGCCGGGGAGCTGTTTTTT. As protein: CASSPGLAWAGELFF.

This chain joins TRBV6-5 and TRBJ2-7; TRBD2 aligns across 10 bases. The CDR3 is 15 amino acids. After removal of 0 bases from V and 3 bases from J, the junction contained 2 bases not matched to a gene. Germline CDR1 and CDR2: MNHEY and SVGAGI. Here the CDR3 DNA reads TGTGCCAGCAGTTACTCGGGGACTAGCGTCTACGAGCAGTACTTC. Its translation: CASSYSGTSVYEQYF.

This clone was counted a few times. This chain joins TRBV18 and TRBJ2-3; TRBD2 aligns across 8 bases. The CDR3 has 17 amino acids. The junction had 11 bases not matched to a gene; V was cut back by 1 base and J by 5 bases. Germline V gives CDR1 KGHSH, CDR2 LQKENI. The DNA of the CDR3 is TGTGCCAGCTCACCACAGGCGGCGCCAAGCGGGAGAGATACGCAGTATTTT. Encoded protein: CASSPQAAPSGRDTQYF.

This rearrangement joins TRBV7-3 to TRBJ2-1, with 10 bases fitting TRBD1. The CDR3 is 15 amino acids. J lost 7 bases, V lost 3 bases, and 6 bases had no gene match. Germline V gives CDR1 SGHTA, CDR2 FQGTGA. This chain's CDR3 is CASSLRQGAKNEQFF. Here the CDR3 DNA reads TGTGCCAGCAGCTTGAGACAGGGGGCGAAGAATGAGCAGTTCTTC.

This clone has more than one count but fewer than ten. V gene TRBV2 combines with J gene TRBJ2-7, with D unclear. The CDR3 length is 11 residues. Between the trimmed V and J ends, which lost 6 bases and 3 bases, there was a span of 6 bases. The germline V gene has CDR1 SNHLY and CDR2 FYNNEI. In nucleotides, the CDR3 is TGTGCCAGCAGACAAGACTACGAGCAGTACTTC. As protein: CASRQDYEQYF.

A few counts support this clone. The V and J genes are TRBV27 and TRBJ2-1, with a weak D call TRBD2 (6 bases). Germline assignment: CDR1 MNHEY and CDR2 SMNVEV (reference sequence). V was cut by 3 bases and J by 0 bases, with 9 bases left in between. The CDR3 contains 15 residues. The CDR3 here is CASSFGTPSYNEQFF. CDR3 coding DNA: TGTGCCAGCAGTTTTGGGACTCCCTCCTACAATGAGCAGTTCTTC.

The chain links TRBV28 to TRBJ2-1; 8 positions agree with TRBD2. The CDR3 length is 17 residues. The V and J ends lost 6 bases and 2 bases, in that order; junction bases with no gene match: 12. Germline loops: CDR1 MDHEN, CDR2 SYDVKM. CDR3 sequence: CASSTSGTPLAYNEQFF. CDR3 in DNA: TGTGCCAGCAGCACTAGCGGCACCCCGCTGGCCTACAATGAGCAGTTCTTC. The full variable domain, its missing parts supplied by reference TRBV28 and TRBJ2-1, is DVKVTQSSRYLVKRTGEKVFLECVQDMDHENMFWYRQDPGLGLRLIYFSYDVKMKEKGDIPEGYSVSREKKERFSLILESASTNQTSMYLCASSTSGTPLAYNEQFFGPGTRLTVL.

V and J are TRBV10-3 and TRBJ2-7; no clear D. CDR3 length: 11 residues. Trimming cost V 6 bases and J 3 bases, with 6 bases left between them. Germline V lookup: CDR1 ENHRY, CDR2 SYGVKD. The CDR3 bases are TGTGCCATCAGGGGCAGCTACGAGCAGTACTTC. It encodes CAIRGSYEQYF.